This entry lists 16 T cell receptor beta chains sequenced from one sample in a study of blood T cells in healthy people across ages (dated by TCRdb to between 2015 and 2017). The method behind the library was 5' RACE. TCRdb records Illumina HiSeq 2500 as the sequencer. The second PCR ran for about 6 to 11 cycles and used a J-beta primer mix along with a sample-barcoded 5' primer. TCRdb trimmed public reads at Q25 via fastp, called clones via MiXCR and kept in-frame beta chains. Duplicate CDR3 protein sequences are folded into a single record with the most common DNA and genes. This sample is represented by over a million distinct CDR3 sequences; roughly a quarter of them were singletons. The top ten clonotypes cover approximately 0.71% of the sample. These data also formed part of another study, on T cells of mothers and their children.

Material for sequencing was blood. Receptors originate from a girl between 2 and 10 years old in good health.

This clonotype was recorded a few times. This chain joins TRBV27 and TRBJ2-7, with D possibly being TRBD1 or TRBD2 (5 bases each). Germline values: CDR1 MNHEY, CDR2 SMNVEV (reference sequence). This CDR3 spans 16 amino acids. The V end lost 0 bases, the J end lost 2 bases, and 14 bases lay between the germline ends. CDR3 in amino acids: CASSLSRGPLAYEQYF. The CDR3 DNA sequence: TGTGCCAGCAGTTTATCTAGGGGACCGCTCGCCTACGAGCAGTACTTC.

This chain connects TRBV29-1 to TRBJ2-7; maybe TRBD2 (6 bases). CDR3 length equals 14 residues. In germline, CDR1 is SQVTM, CDR2 ANQGSEA. Trimming removed 4 bases at V and 0 bases at J, with 13 bases between. The CDR3 protein is CSVVSGWGSYEQYF. As DNA, the CDR3 is TGCAGCGTTGTTAGCGGATGGGGCTCCTACGAGCAGTACTTC.

The CDR3, as DNA: TGCAGTGCTAGGTTGTACCTCATAAACAATGAGCAGTTCTTC. It translates to CSARLYLINNEQFF. The chain employs TRBV20-1 and TRBJ2-1; D is unresolved. CDR1 and CDR2 (germline): DFQATT, SNEGSKA (reference sequence). The CDR3 has 14 amino acids. V shed 3 bases and J shed 5 bases, with 14 bases lying between them.

This clonotype occurred a few times. The gene calls are TRBV12-3 or TRBV12-4 and TRBJ1-1, with TRBD1 matching over 7 bases. V shed 6 bases, J shed 1 base, and the junction held 8 bases outside the gene matches. There are 15 residues in the CDR3. The CDR3 here is CASSPRTGKNTEAFF. In DNA, the CDR3 is TGTGCCAGCAGCCCCAGGACAGGAAAGAACACTGAAGCTTTCTTT.

This clonotype was detected a few times. V is TRBV11-2 and J is TRBJ2-5, with no clear D. The length of the CDR3 is 11 residues. CDR1 is SGHAT and CDR2 is FQNNGV in the germline V gene. Trimming stripped 6 bases from V and 3 bases from J, with 5 bases between. The CDR3 DNA reads TGTGCCAGCAGGTCAAAAGAGACCCAGTACTTC. Translated, it gives CASRSKETQYF.

The gene calls are TRBV24-1 and TRBJ2-3; D remains ambiguous. Germline V CDR1 and CDR2: KGHDR, SFDVKD. The CDR3 sequence is 13 residues long. Trimming stripped 4 bases from V and 5 bases from J, with 9 bases between. CDR3 sequence: CATSDLPGDTQYF. The CDR3, as DNA: TGTGCCACCAGTGACTTGCCGGGAGATACGCAGTATTTT.

This clonotype turned up a few times. The V gene is TRBV9, the J gene TRBJ2-2; TRBD2 is a possible D gene (6 bases). The ends were cut back, 7 bases at V and 3 bases at J, with 13 bases in the middle. The germline CDR1 and CDR2 sequences are SGDLS and YYNGEE. The CDR3 totals 14 residues. CDR3 loop: CASGGWSDTGELFF. CDR3 bases: TGTGCCAGCGGGGGGTGGAGTGACACCGGGGAGCTGTTTTTT.

This chain connects TRBV29-1 to TRBJ1-2; D is unclear. V lost 3 bases and J lost 7, with 9 bases in between. The CDR3 extends over 11 amino acids. The germline V gene has CDR1 SQVTM and CDR2 ANQGSEA. CDR3 protein: CSVEAGSGYTF. The CDR3 coding sequence is TGCAGCGTTGAGGCAGGCTCTGGCTACACCTTC.

This clonotype was seen at least ten times. This rearrangement joins TRBV6-2 or TRBV6-3 to TRBJ2-7, with TRBD1 matching 8 bases. J lost 11 bases, V lost 5 bases, and 8 bases had no gene match. The germline CDR1 and CDR2 sequences are MNHEY and SVGEGT. The CDR3 loop spans 12 amino acids. The CDR3 protein is CASSEGQAGEYF. Written as DNA, the CDR3 is TGTGCCAGCAGTGAGGGACAGGCCGGGGAGTACTTC.

This clonotype was counted between two and nine times. The chain has TRBV29-1 and TRBJ1-1; a possible D gene is TRBD1 (6 bases). With 2 bases removed from V and 3 bases from J, the gap between germline ends came to 13 bases. This CDR3 is 14 amino acids long. CDR1 SQVTM and CDR2 ANQGSEA come from the germline V gene. CDR3: CSVELTGMDTEAFF. The CDR3 region has the DNA TGCAGCGTTGAACTAACAGGGATGGACACTGAAGCTTTCTTT.

The rearrangement joins TRBV12-3 or TRBV12-4 to TRBJ2-5, with unresolved D. The CDR3 contains 18 residues. With 3 bases removed from V and 3 bases from J, the gap between germline ends came to 23 bases. This chain's CDR3 is CASSFGSSGLAMEETQYF. DNA for the CDR3: TGTGCCAGCAGTTTTGGCAGCTCGGGCTTAGCAATGGAAGAGACCCAGTACTTC.

This clonotype has a handful of counts. The chain has TRBV29-1 and TRBJ2-7; D ambiguous. The germline gives CDR1 SQVTM, CDR2 ANQGSEA. V was shortened by 6 bases and J by 2 bases, with 8 bases between the two germline ends. The CDR3 covers 11 residues. CDR3 in DNA: TGCAGCGTAACGTCTACCTACGAGCAGTACTTC. Translation: CSVTSTYEQYF.

The genes are TRBV24-1 and TRBJ2-5; tentatively, D is TRBD1 (5 bases). Germline lookup yields CDR1 KGHDR and CDR2 SFDVKD. The CDR3 is 11 amino acids. V was trimmed by 6 bases and J by 8 bases, leaving 9 bases between them. This CDR3 is CATSTGHTQYF. CDR3 coding DNA: TGTGCCACCAGTACCGGACATACCCAGTACTTC.

This clonotype has a handful of counts. The chain joins TRBV7-9 to TRBJ2-5; 7 bases are a match to TRBD1. The germline gives CDR1 SEHNR, CDR2 FQNEAQ (reference sequence). After removal of 1 base from V and 1 base from J, the junction contained 3 bases not matched to a gene. The CDR3 has 15 amino acids. The CDR3 loop reads CASSLGDSTQETQYF. The CDR3, as DNA: TGTGCCAGCAGCTTAGGGGACAGTACCCAAGAGACCCAGTACTTC.

The V and J genes are TRBV20-1 and TRBJ1-6, with TRBD1 matching 8 bases. This CDR3 comprises 15 residues. CDR1 is DFQATT and CDR2 is SNEGSKA in the germline V gene (reference sequence). Unmatched junction bases numbered 6, after V lost 1 base and J lost 7 bases. The CDR3 region has the DNA TGCAGTGCTAGAGGACCAGGGACAGGCAATTCACCCCTCCACTTT. Amino acid sequence: CSARGPGTGNSPLHF.

The chain is built from TRBV6-2 or TRBV6-3 and TRBJ1-2; possible D gene TRBD1, 5 bases. Trimming left V 0 bases short and J 4 bases short, with 15 bases between. The CDR3 is 16 amino acids. Per germline, CDR1 MNHEY and CDR2 SVGEGT. The DNA for the CDR3 is TGTGCCAGCAGTTACTCGGGGACCCATAAGTCCTATGGCTACACCTTC. This gives the protein CASSYSGTHKSYGYTF.